The subject of this entry is one T cell receptor (beta chain). As originally analysed: Quantification of nucleated cells was approximated via reference gene primer amplification. Sequencing was performed with immunoSEQ multiplex PCR; in TCRdb, only in-frame clones are kept and a portion is missing. The V and J calls and clone size are taken from that table; D and trimming were inferred from the DNA. The table has tens of thousands of clones, 82% seen once; the top ten hold around 4.3%. Trimming stripped 7 bases from V and 3 bases from J, with 13 bases between. The CDR3 extends over 14 amino acids. The germline V gene has CDR1 SGHAT and CDR2 FQNNGV. The sample originates from a study of blood T cell repertoires in COVID-19. Study context: The analysed material was cDNA or gDNA that came from T cells, B-cell-depleted T cells, or PBMCs.

V is TRBV11-2 and J is TRBJ2-1; weak D call: TRBD2 (5 bases). The source material was peripheral blood. The clonotype was recovered from a woman in her fifties or sixties with acute or convalescent COVID-19. For the CDR3, the DNA is TGTGCCAGCATCGGGGAGTCTTACTACAATGAGCAGTTCTTC. Amino acids: CASIGESYYNEQFF.